One and the same sample provided the 5 T cell receptor beta chains below, sequenced in a study of Graves' ophthalmopathy and Graves' hyperthyroidism. The study amplified TCR beta CDR3 regions using RNA transcripts. HTBI-primed first-round RT-PCR preceded second-round multiplex PCR. TCRdb independently ran MiXCR on the multiplex PCR reads; one entry per CDR3 protein. The profile covers about 740,000 distinct CDR3 sequences, with 35% to 50% appearing a single time and 35% to 55% taken by the ten largest. Material for sequencing was peripheral blood. Every receptor here comes from an adult man with Graves' ophthalmopathy.

The rearrangement links TRBV7-2 to TRBJ2-1, with D perhaps TRBD2 (6 bases). The CDR3 loop spans 13 amino acids. The ends were cut back, 1 base at V and 9 bases at J, with 10 bases in the middle. CDR1 is SGHTA, CDR2 FQGNSA, per germline. The CDR3 sequence: CASSLVRAGEQFF. CDR3 coding DNA: TGTGCCAGCAGCTTAGTTCGAGCGGGTGAGCAGTTCTTC.

Only a few counts were recorded for this clonotype. The rearrangement uses TRBV15 and TRBJ2-7; 12 nucleotides agree with TRBD1. CDR3 length: 18 amino acids. V lost 0 bases to trimming and J lost 5 bases; unmatched junction nucleotides: 11. Germline assignment: CDR1 LNHNV and CDR2 YYDKDF (reference sequence). DNA of the CDR3: TGTGCCACCAGCAGAGATCGGGACAGGGGGCTAAGCCACCACGAGCAGTACTTC. Its protein is CATSRDRDRGLSHHEQYF.

This clonotype showed up many times. The chain has TRBV6-5 and TRBJ2-5; 9 bases map to TRBD1. Unmatched junction bases numbered 8, after V lost 4 bases and J lost 5 bases. Germline V lookup: CDR1 MNHEY, CDR2 SVGAGI. The CDR3 runs 15 residues. CDR3 bases: TGTGCCAGCAGTTCGGAACAGGGGGCACGGGAGACCCAGTACTTC. Translated, it gives CASSSEQGARETQYF.

The genes are TRBV20-1 and TRBJ2-5; D is perhaps TRBD1 (6 bases). The V end lost 4 bases, the J end lost 5 bases, and 11 bases lay between the germline ends. CDR1 and CDR2 (germline): DFQATT, SNEGSKA (reference sequence). The length of the CDR3 is 12 residues. CDR3 sequence reads: CSAKQGRETQYF. The CDR3 region has the DNA TGCAGTGCTAAACAGGGCAGGGAGACCCAGTACTTC.

The V call is TRBV2, the J call TRBJ2-7; perhaps D is TRBD1 or TRBD2 (7 bases each). The V gene's germline CDR1 is SNHLY and CDR2 FYNNEI. V lost 6 bases and J lost 2, with 17 bases in between. The CDR3 is made up of 15 amino acids. CDR3 loop: CASRLRGTDPYEQYF. For the CDR3, the DNA is TGTGCCAGCAGGTTGCGGGGGACAGACCCCTACGAGCAGTACTTC.